Presented here are 32 T cell receptor beta chains from one specimen sequenced in a study of glioma-infiltrating T cells. TCR alpha and beta CDR3 regions were amplified from RNA using iRepertoire nested multiplex PCR. One entry per CDR3 protein, called by TCRdb with MiXCR from the multiplex PCR reads. The data show around 140,000 distinct CDR3 sequences, about 39% seen once. The sample comprised glioma tissue, nonneoplastic brain tissue, or PBMCs (not recorded which). Receptor source: a human donor with low-grade glioma or glioblastoma, undergoing nonglioma brain surgery, or in good health (not recorded which).

V and J are TRBV18 and TRBJ2-1; D may be TRBD1 or TRBD2 (5 bases each). CDR1 and CDR2 from the germline V gene are KGHSH and LQKENI. The ends were cut back, 8 bases at V and 9 bases at J, with 20 bases in the middle. The CDR3 loop spans 14 amino acids. The CDR3 DNA is TGTGCCAGCCACCCCGCATTCCGGGGCAGTGAGCAGTTCTTC. Translating it yields CASHPAFRGSEQFF.

This clonotype was seen repeatedly, ten times or more. The chain employs TRBV2 and TRBJ2-3, with D uncertain. The germline CDR1 and CDR2 sequences are SNHLY and FYNNEI. This CDR3 contains 10 residues. V lost 4 bases and J 6 bases, leaving 2 bases between the germline ends. Here the CDR3 reads CASSVDTQYF. The CDR3 region has the DNA TGTGCCAGCAGTGTGGATACGCAGTATTTT.

This sequence joins TRBV11-2 and TRBJ1-3, with no clear D. The CDR3 contains 14 residues. V was clipped by 4 bases and J by 0 bases, with 7 bases between them. Looked up from germline, CDR1 is SGHAT and CDR2 is FQNNGV. The CDR3 here is CASSSSDSGNTIYF. The DNA of the CDR3 is TGTGCCAGCAGCTCGTCCGACTCTGGAAACACCATATATTTT.

This clonotype was detected only a few times. The genes are TRBV27 and TRBJ1-1, with D tentatively TRBD1 (5 bases). The CDR3 totals 13 residues. V lost 2 bases, J lost 6 bases, and 10 bases lay in between. Germline V gene lookup returns CDR1 MNHEY and CDR2 SMNVEV (reference sequence). The CDR3 bases are TGTGCCAGCAGTTTAGGGCAGGGCCCTGAAGCTTTCTTT. Protein: CASSLGQGPEAFF.

V gene TRBV14 combines with J gene TRBJ2-1; no clear D. Germline assignment: CDR1 SGHDN and CDR2 FVKESK. V dropped 4 bases and J dropped 0 bases, with 7 bases sitting between them. There are 14 residues in the CDR3. In DNA form, the CDR3 reads TGTGCCAGCAGCCTCCTCGGCTCCTACAATGAGCAGTTCTTC. Protein sequence: CASSLLGSYNEQFF.

This chain links TRBV6-1 with TRBJ1-5, with unresolved D. This CDR3 has 15 residues. The V gene's germline CDR1 is MNHNS and CDR2 SASEGT. V lost 7 bases and J 3 bases, leaving 16 bases between the germline ends. The CDR3 DNA reads TGTGCCAGCACCCCTCGCCAGGTTATCAATCAGCCCCAGCATTTT. Its translation: CASTPRQVINQPQHF.

V usage is TRBV6-6 and J usage is TRBJ1-1; tentatively, D is TRBD1 (6 bases). Germline CDR1 and CDR2: MNHNY and SVGAGI (reference sequence). This CDR3 has 13 residues. V was trimmed by 0 bases and J by 10 bases, leaving 12 bases between them. The CDR3 DNA follows: TGTGCCAGCAGTTACTCCGGAGGGGGGTTAGCTTTCTTT. It yields the protein CASSYSGGGLAFF.

This clonotype occurred a few times. The chain carries TRBV7-2 and TRBJ2-3; the D gene is possibly TRBD2 (6 bases). Between the trimmed V and J ends, which lost 0 bases and 7 bases, there was a span of 11 bases. Per germline, CDR1 SGHTA and CDR2 FQGNSA. The CDR3 runs to 14 residues. In DNA form, the CDR3 reads TGTGCCAGCAGCTTAGCGGGGGACTTTAATACGCAGTATTTT. It translates to CASSLAGDFNTQYF.

This clonotype has ten or more counts. The gene calls are TRBV6-2 or TRBV6-3 and TRBJ2-1, with D tentatively TRBD1 (6 bases). V lost 1 base, J lost 10 bases, and 8 bases lay in between. CDR1 and CDR2 (germline): MNHEY, SVGEGT. The CDR3 loop spans 12 amino acids. This CDR3 is CASSYYRVEQFF. The DNA of the CDR3 is TGTGCCAGCAGTTACTACAGGGTAGAGCAGTTCTTC.

V usage is TRBV2 and J usage is TRBJ2-7; 8 bases agree with TRBD1. The CDR3 loop spans 18 amino acids. Germline-derived CDR1 and CDR2 are SNHLY and FYNNEI. Trimming at V came to 4 bases and at J to 1 base, leaving 15 bases not matched to a gene. CDR3 nucleotides: TGTGCCAGCAGTGCACAGACCGGGACAGGTAAAAGTTCCTACGAGCAGTACTTC. It is translated as CASSAQTGTGKSSYEQYF.

For this clonotype: A clone one base away is much larger, so this may be a read error. This chain links TRBV6-5 with TRBJ2-1, with a possible D match to TRBD2 (5 bases). Per the germline V gene, CDR1 is MNHEY and CDR2 is SVGAGI. This CDR3 is 14 amino acids long. The V gene lost 3 bases and the J gene lost 7 bases, with 13 bases spanning the gap. The CDR3 DNA sequence: TGTGCCAGCAGTTATAGGAGGATGAGGAATGAGCAGTTCTTC. Amino acids: CASSYRRMRNEQFF.

The table lists this clonotype with a few counts. V and J are TRBV28 and TRBJ1-2; D gene unclear. The V gene's germline CDR1 is MDHEN and CDR2 SYDVKM. Between the trimmed V and J ends, which lost 6 bases and 2 bases, there was a span of 13 bases. The CDR3 runs 14 residues. The CDR3 reads CASSETTANYGYTF. In DNA, the CDR3 is TGTGCCAGCAGCGAGACAACAGCGAACTATGGCTACACCTTC.

This clonotype showed up just a few times. This chain connects TRBV4-1 to TRBJ1-6; D unresolved. The CDR3 extends over 18 amino acids. V lost 3 bases, J lost 4 bases, and 19 bases lay in between. Germline V gene sequence: CDR1 MGHRA, CDR2 YSYEKL. CDR3 in DNA: TGCGCCAGCAGCCACCCCGCGGCACCCCTAGTTTATAATTCACCCCTCCACTTT. Protein sequence: CASSHPAAPLVYNSPLHF.

By its share, this clonotype is medium-sized. The chain couples TRBV20-1 to TRBJ1-2; no definite D call. Germline CDR1 reads DFQATT; CDR2 reads SNEGSKA (reference sequence). Trimming stripped 5 bases from V and 4 bases from J, with 17 bases between. This CDR3 contains 14 residues. This CDR3 is CSASSSSRGYGYTF. CDR3 DNA sequence: TGCAGTGCTTCCTCATCCAGTCGCGGCTATGGCTACACCTTC.

This sequence joins TRBV28 and TRBJ1-1, with a tentative D call TRBD1 (5 bases). V lost 5 bases and J 1 base, leaving 20 bases between the germline ends. The CDR3 contains 17 residues. CDR1 is MDHEN, CDR2 SYDVKM, per germline. The CDR3 is CASSRDRLIDGNTEAFF. The CDR3 region has the DNA TGTGCCAGCAGTCGCGACAGATTAATAGATGGGAACACTGAAGCTTTCTTT.

V gene TRBV28 combines with J gene TRBJ1-1; TRBD1 matches at 7 bases. The ends lost 7 bases at V and 0 bases at J; junction bases unmatched: 5. CDR1 is MDHEN and CDR2 is SYDVKM in the germline V gene. The CDR3 is 14 residues long. The CDR3 sequence: CASIQGVMNTEAFF. CDR3 DNA sequence: TGTGCCAGCATTCAGGGGGTGATGAACACTGAAGCTTTCTTT.

The gene calls are TRBV2 and TRBJ2-7, with D perhaps given as TRBD1 or TRBD2 (5 bases each). The CDR3 has 14 amino acids. Germline V gene sequence: CDR1 SNHLY, CDR2 FYNNEI. Trimming cost V 7 bases and J 4 bases, with 17 bases left between them. The CDR3 nucleotides read TGTGCCAGCACCTTAAACCGGGGACGATACGAGCAGTACTTC. It encodes CASTLNRGRYEQYF.

On this clonotype itself: The junction shows a germline mismatch at one end, possibly a read error. J is TRBJ1-3 and V is TRBV6-1; weak D call: TRBD1 (6 bases). The germline V gene has CDR1 MNHNS and CDR2 SASEGT. The CDR3 contains 15 residues. CDR3 coding DNA: TGTACCAGCAGTCTCGGACAGATTTCTGGAAACACCATATATTTT. Translating gives CTSSLGQISGNTIYF.

This sequence joins TRBV19 and TRBJ2-3; a possible D gene is TRBD1 (5 bases). Trimming took off 7 bases at V and 0 bases at J, with 11 bases between the two ends. Looked up from germline, CDR1 is LNHDA and CDR2 is SQIVND (reference sequence). CDR3 size: 14 residues. DNA for the CDR3: TGTGCCAGTACGATAGGGGCTAGCACAGATACGCAGTATTTT. This codes for CASTIGASTDTQYF.

Notes on this clonotype: This may come from a read error, since a much larger clone is one base off. J is TRBJ2-1 and V is TRBV6-1; 8 positions agree with TRBD2. The CDR3 is 15 amino acids. The junction had 5 bases not matched to a gene; V was cut back by 3 bases and J by 4 bases. Germline CDR1 reads MNHNS; CDR2 reads SASEGT. The chain's CDR3 is CASSDPAGAYNEQFF. CDR3 DNA: TGTGCCAGCAGTGATCCAGCGGGGGCGTACAATGAGCAGTTCTTC.

In this sample, this clonotype turned up a few times. The gene calls are TRBV27 and TRBJ1-3, with a tentative D call TRBD1 (6 bases). This CDR3 region has 17 residues. V was cut by 5 bases and J by 0 bases, with 17 bases left in between. Looked up from germline, CDR1 is MNHEY and CDR2 is SMNVEV (reference sequence). CDR3 in DNA: TGTGCCAGCAGTCTAAGAGGACAGTCGCGCTCTGGAAACACCATATATTTT. The encoded protein is CASSLRGQSRSGNTIYF.

The J gene is TRBJ2-3, the V gene TRBV6-1; D gene ambiguous. CDR3 size: 13 residues. CDR1 is MNHNS and CDR2 is SASEGT in the germline V gene. V was trimmed by 9 bases and J by 3 bases, leaving 13 bases between them. The CDR3 nucleotides read TGTGCCAGTAGGACCCCCCGTACAGATACGCAGTATTTT. It codes for CASRTPRTDTQYF.

V usage is TRBV20-1 and J usage is TRBJ2-4; TRBD1 matches 9 bases. The CDR3 consists of 16 residues. Trimming removed 6 bases from V and 2 bases from J; junction bases left unmatched: 11. Germline V gene data show CDR1 as DFQATT and CDR2 as SNEGSKA (reference sequence). The CDR3 DNA is TGCAGTGCCCGAACGGACAGGGGCGGATCCAAAAACATTCAGTACTTC. It translates to CSARTDRGGSKNIQYF.

This clonotype has a handful of counts. This chain uses TRBV6-2 or TRBV6-3 with TRBJ2-6, with 8 nucleotides matching TRBD1. The J segment lost 2 bases and the V segment lost 0 bases, leaving 0 bases of the junction unmatched. The CDR3 has 16 amino acids. Germline CDR1 MNHEY, CDR2 SVGEGT. As DNA, the CDR3 is TGTGCCAGCAGTTACTCGGACAGGGCTGGGGCCAACGTCCTGACTTTC. Its protein is CASSYSDRAGANVLTF.

The V gene is TRBV18, the J gene TRBJ1-1; D ambiguous. The V end was cut by 2 bases, the J end by 0 bases, with 7 bases between. The CDR3 has 14 amino acids. Germline lookup yields CDR1 KGHSH and CDR2 LQKENI. The CDR3 protein is CASSPGSLNTEAFF. CDR3 in DNA: TGTGCCAGCTCACCAGGCAGCTTGAACACTGAAGCTTTCTTT. Together with reference TRBV18 and TRBJ1-1, the CDR3 gives the full variable domain: NAGVMQNPRHLVRRRGQEARLRCSPMKGHSHVYWYRQLPEEGLKFMVYLQKENIIDESGMPKERFSAEFPKEGPSILRIQQVVRGDSAAYFCASSPGSLNTEAFFGQGTRLTVV.

The J gene is TRBJ2-5, the V gene TRBV7-9; no firm D call. Germline CDR1 reads SEHNR; CDR2 reads FQNEAQ (reference sequence). V was shortened by 3 bases and J by 1 base, with 15 bases between the two germline ends. The length of the CDR3 is 16 residues. The CDR3, as DNA: TGTGCCAGCAGCTTGGTGGCTGACGGCGCCCAAGAGACCCAGTACTTC. Its translation: CASSLVADGAQETQYF.

This clonotype was seen a handful of times. The chain employs TRBV6-1 and TRBJ2-7; D not resolved. From germline, CDR1 is MNHNS and CDR2 SASEGT. Trimming pared 3 bases from V and 0 bases from J, leaving 9 bases between. The CDR3 has 14 amino acids. CDR3 in amino acids: CASSDPESSYEQYF. As DNA, the CDR3 is TGTGCCAGCAGTGACCCAGAGTCCTCCTACGAGCAGTACTTC.

This clonotype was seen only a few times. J is TRBJ1-1 and V is TRBV2, with D maybe TRBD1 (5 bases). The V end lost 5 bases, the J end lost 1 base, and 8 bases lay between the germline ends. CDR3 size: 13 residues. Germline V gene sequence: CDR1 SNHLY, CDR2 FYNNEI. The CDR3 bases are TGTGCCAGCAGTCCGGACACGAACACTGAAGCTTTCTTT. It is translated as CASSPDTNTEAFF.

J is TRBJ2-2 and V is TRBV10-3; D unclear. Trimming shortened V by 0 bases and J by 3 bases, and 20 bases separated the two germline ends. Germline CDR1 and CDR2: ENHRY and SYGVKD. This CDR3 contains 19 residues. CDR3 sequence reads: CAISESKTDPLRYTGELFF. CDR3 sequence (DNA): TGTGCCATCAGTGAGTCGAAAACCGATCCGCTACGTTACACCGGGGAGCTGTTTTTT.

In regard to this clonotype: It is likely a read error, because the conserved phenylalanine at the end of the CDR3 is missing. Here the CDR3 DNA reads TGTGCCAGCAGTTATGCCTCCGGGGGAGGGAGGGAGACCCAGTACCTC. Residues: CASSYASGGGRETQYL. The chain joins TRBV6-1 to TRBJ2-5, with 7 bases lining up with TRBD2. Unmatched junction bases numbered 14, after V lost 5 bases and J lost 5 bases. Germline assignment: CDR1 MNHNS and CDR2 SASEGT. CDR3 size: 16 residues.

This chain joins TRBV20-1 and TRBJ1-1; the D is unclear. Germline V gene lookup returns CDR1 DFQATT and CDR2 SNEGSKA (reference sequence). The ends were cut back, 2 bases at V and 5 bases at J, with 18 bases in the middle. The CDR3 is 15 residues long. The CDR3 is CSARNSSGLGTEAFF. The CDR3 bases are TGCAGTGCTAGAAACAGCTCGGGGTTGGGAACTGAAGCTTTCTTT.

The chain employs TRBV6-6 and TRBJ1-6; unclear D gene. The germline V gene encodes CDR1 MNHNY and CDR2 SVGAGI (reference sequence). The CDR3 runs 16 residues. Trimming left V 0 bases short and J 1 base short, with 7 bases between. The CDR3 bases are TGTGCCAGCAGTTACTCTCCCCGGTCCTATAATTCACCCCTCCACTTT. Amino acids: CASSYSPRSYNSPLHF.